This TCR beta chain originates from a study of human T cells and chemical hapten exposure. Overall study findings and caveats: TCRs at a frequency above 1 in 1000 stayed unchanged with DPC sensitization.

The time point denotes: pre-sensitization, week 0. Sample treatment: therapeutic diphenylcyclopropenone sensitization with weekly scalp DPC. Only after blood had been drawn was each patch test applied. The study drew its donors from alopecia patients who were 18 to 70 years old and suitable for DPC. With 4 bases clipped from V and 5 bases from J, the junction kept 8 bases outside the gene matches. There are 14 residues in the CDR3. Germline-derived CDR1 and CDR2 are SQVTM and ANQGSEA. In the study's own analysis: With a range of about 23,224 to 750,000, the median per sample was about 87,000 TCRs. MiXCR was run by TCRdb on the RACE reads, yielding one entry per CDR3 protein. Here the V and J calls rest on TCRdb's processing, not on the authors' analysis. The sample has 300,000 to 450,000 distinct CDR3 sequences; roughly 5.3% are singletons. Only a few counts were recorded for this clonotype. Antigen specificity is unknown.

The input for sequencing was whole blood, taken in connection with sensitization to the hapten diphenylcyclopropenone (DPC). The TCR originated in a woman aged 45-59 years with alopecia areata. Some clones in this sample may be carry-over from other donors' samples. The chain combines TRBV29-1 with TRBJ2-1; 7 bases map to TRBD1. Written as DNA, the CDR3 is TGCAGCGTTGCAAAGGGGGCCGGAAACAATGAGCAGTTCTTC. As protein: CSVAKGAGNNEQFF.